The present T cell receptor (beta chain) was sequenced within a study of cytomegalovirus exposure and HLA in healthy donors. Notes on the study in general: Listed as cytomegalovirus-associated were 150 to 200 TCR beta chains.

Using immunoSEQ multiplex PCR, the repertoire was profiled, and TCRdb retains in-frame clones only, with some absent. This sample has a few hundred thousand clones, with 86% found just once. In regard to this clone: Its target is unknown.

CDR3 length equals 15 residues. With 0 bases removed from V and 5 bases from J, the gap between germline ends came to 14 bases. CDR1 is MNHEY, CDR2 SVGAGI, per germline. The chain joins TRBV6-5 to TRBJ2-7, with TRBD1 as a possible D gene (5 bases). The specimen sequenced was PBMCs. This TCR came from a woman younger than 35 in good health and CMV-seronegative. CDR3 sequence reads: CASSYSRTMANEQYF. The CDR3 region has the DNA TGTGCCAGCAGTTACTCCAGGACAATGGCGAACGAGCAGTACTTC.